This T cell receptor beta chain was retrieved from a study of blood T cell repertoires in COVID-19 (dated by TCRdb to the early 2020s). Background on the whole study: Samples covering the acute and convalescent phases of COVID-19 were provided by collaborators in the United States, Italy and Spain. The prospective study material was composed of cDNA or gDNA derived from T cells, B-cell-depleted T cells, or PBMCs. The dataset comprised deeply sampled blood TCRbeta repertoires from subjects exposed to, actively infected with, or recovered from COVID-19. The repertoires were released in a freely available public database meant as a resource for research on the immune response to SARS-CoV-2. Samples were obtained from the ongoing ImmuneRACE study (first 160 participants) and from roughly 1,300 subjects provided by 6 global collaborators. Nearly every sample came with metadata listing a de-identified subject ID, COVID-19 status, age in years and sex. Where available, HLA class I and class II types were obtained from metadata supplied by the sample provider rather than from assay-based typing. Beyond this particular receptor, the publication reports: The amount of clinical and demographic metadata varied by source and participant and was provided uncurated.

Participants in the prospective study were enrolled through a virtual design, were aged roughly 18 to 90 years, and lived in under 25 United States geographic areas. In the prospective study, participants were assigned to cohorts based on the clinical history participants reported in a screening survey and a study questionnaire. In the prospective study, mobile phlebotomists collected whole blood, serum and a nasopharyngeal or oropharyngeal swab from each participant. Participants in the prospective study had the option to provide additional blood draws and questionnaires over a roughly 2-month period. Before DNA extraction, prospective study blood samples were shipped either frozen or at room temperature. Comments on this clone: The target of this receptor is not known. Base quality data are lacking; no much larger clone is found one base away.

TCRbeta CDR3 regions were amplified from genomic DNA by means of the immunoSEQ Assay, a bias-controlled multiplex PCR. For the original study's pipeline: Within the assay, amplification of reference gene primers was used to estimate how many nucleated cells each sample contained. To quantify the absolute abundance of each unique TCRbeta CDR3 rearrangement, sequence reads were collapsed and filtered. For each sample, productive Simpson clonality was calculated as the square root of Simpson's diversity index over productive rearrangements. TCRdb carries this immuneACCESS record with in-frame sequences only. Its versions omit some clonotypes, under half of them owing to an unresolved V gene in the studies checked, with the rest unexplained. From that table come the V and J calls and clone size; the DNA was used to work out D and trimming. Within this sample are 180,000 or so clones, with less than 90% of them counted one time only. Around 1.2% of the sample lies in the top ten.

This TCR was sampled from a human donor with acute COVID-19. The donor label of this sample is uncertain. The sequencing input was PBMCs or T cells enriched from blood (not recorded which).

The nucleotide sequence reads as follows: TGCGCCAGCAGCCTTGAGAGGGACAATGAGCAGTTCTTC. This yields the protein CASSLERDNEQFF. The sequence is built from TRBV4-3 and TRBJ2-1; possibly the D gene is TRBD2, per 5 matching bases. The germline V gene supplies CDR1 LGHNA and CDR2 YSLEER. V lost 4 bases and J lost 5 bases; the stretch between them is 9 bases long. The cysteine opens and the phenylalanine closes a CDR3 of 13 amino acids. Of the read, only the CDR3 DNA is kept; its 39 bases are in frame from base 1.